This entry is about one T cell receptor beta chain. Its antigen is not known. The template was genomic DNA from peripheral blood, not RNA. V shed 6 bases and J 7 bases; nucleotides not matched to a gene: 7. This CDR3 spans 14 amino acids. A mixed TRB-A/B primer pool amplified rearranged TRB by multiplex touch-down PCR. TCRdb ran MiXCR on the multiplex PCR reads and lists one entry per CDR3 protein. This table holds fewer than 15,000 distinct CDR3 sequences, around 25% found once. The data belong to a study of T cell repertoires in aging, cancer and after chemotherapy. Study-level information: About 8.1 million TCR reads made up the full dataset. Study findings and constraints: These repertoire data do not allow conclusions about immunological memory after chemotherapy. Age-matched healthy donors had significantly more diverse, less clonal blood TCR repertoires than untreated cancer patients. In cancer patients, declining TCR diversity with age involved lost richness and lost evenness.

V usage is TRBV12-3 or TRBV12-4 and J usage is TRBJ1-4; TRBD1 agrees at 8 bases. The origin of this receptor is a human donor in good health. Specimen: blood. The CDR3 nucleotides read TGTGCCAGCAGGACTTCAGGGGGCGGTGAAAAACTGTTTTTT. Encoded protein: CASRTSGGGEKLFF.